The 17 T cell receptor beta chains presented below share a single source sample, sequenced in a study of metastatic and nonmetastatic thyroid tumors. TCRdb reprocessed the PCR reads using MiXCR. Among approximately 70,000 clones listed, more than 3.5% were seen once. Each patient came to thyroid surgery without any prior treatment (of any kind). Material: blood. All receptors come from a female donor with papillary thyroid cancer or a benign thyroid nodule (not recorded which). Some clones in this sample may be carry-over from other donors' samples.

The rearrangement links TRBV6-2 or TRBV6-3 to TRBJ1-2; D is uncertain. The germline V and J ends were trimmed by 7 bases and 5 bases, with 20 bases remaining between them. The CDR3 is 15 amino acids. CDR1 is MNHEY, CDR2 SVGEGT, per germline. The CDR3 is CASMAYLIREYGYTF. The CDR3 DNA reads as TGTGCCAGCATGGCGTACCTCATCCGGGAGTATGGCTACACCTTC.

Written as DNA, the CDR3 is TGCGCCAGCAGCTTTCTAGGGCAGGCCGGGGAGCTGTTTTTT. Protein product: CASSFLGQAGELFF. The chain is built from TRBV5-1 and TRBJ2-2; D not resolved. The CDR3 runs 14 residues. V was clipped by 2 bases and J by 6 bases, with 11 bases between them. Germline values: CDR1 SGHRS, CDR2 YFSETQ.

This rearrangement joins TRBV6-1 to TRBJ2-3; TRBD2 might be the D (5 bases). CDR1 is MNHNS and CDR2 is SASEGT in the germline V gene. Trimming stripped 6 bases from V and 7 bases from J, with 23 bases between. This CDR3 spans 16 amino acids. CDR3 sequence reads: CASRGSCSIARNTQYF. CDR3 bases: TGTGCCAGCAGGGGGAGCTGTAGCATCGCTAGAAATACGCAGTATTTT.

About this clone: This may be a read error: a much more frequent sequence differs by one nucleotide. The chain combines TRBV20-1 with TRBJ1-1, with a tentative D call TRBD1 (6 bases). The CDR3 is 16 residues long. In germline, CDR1 is DFQATT, CDR2 SNEGSKA (reference sequence). Trimming took off 3 bases at V and 0 bases at J, with 17 bases between the two ends. Written as DNA, the CDR3 is TGCAGTGCTAGGCGGGGGGGGGGCGTACTGAACACTGAAGCTTTCTTT. This translates into CSARRGGGVLNTEAFF.

This clone was found many times. The V call is TRBV20-1, the J call TRBJ1-1, with 7 bases matching TRBD1. There are 13 residues in the CDR3. V dropped 1 base and J dropped 3; count of bases not matched to a gene: 2. The germline CDR1 and CDR2 sequences are DFQATT and SNEGSKA (reference sequence). CDR3 in amino acids: CSARGQGDTEAFF. In nucleotides, the CDR3 is TGCAGTGCTAGAGGACAGGGCGACACTGAAGCTTTCTTT.

This clone was counted ten times or more. The chain links TRBV20-1 to TRBJ2-1; D may be TRBD2 (6 bases). In germline, CDR1 is DFQATT, CDR2 SNEGSKA (reference sequence). The CDR3 loop spans 16 amino acids. V was pared by 1 base and J by 0 bases, with 13 bases between. CDR3 residues: CSARGRRGSSYNEQFF. The DNA for the CDR3 is TGCAGTGCTAGAGGGCGGCGGGGAAGCTCCTACAATGAGCAGTTCTTC.

Regarding this clone: An end of the junction does not agree with germline; a read error may underlie this. The chain has TRBV12-3 or TRBV12-4 and TRBJ2-1, with 13 nucleotides matching TRBD2. The CDR3 loop spans 16 amino acids. The CDR3 spells CASRRTSGRGFNDQFF. CDR3 in DNA: TGTGCCAGCAGAAGGACTAGCGGGAGAGGGTTCAATGATCAGTTCTTC.

The chain uses TRBV11-3 and TRBJ1-1; D is possibly TRBD1 (5 bases). Trimming shortened V by 5 bases and J by 1 base, and 20 bases separated the two germline ends. Germline CDR1 reads SGHNT; CDR2 reads YENEEA. This CDR3 spans 17 amino acids. CDR3 protein: CASSAYGSGSGNTEAFF. DNA of the CDR3: TGTGCCAGCAGCGCCTATGGCTCAGGGTCGGGGAACACTGAAGCTTTCTTT. The full variable domain, with the rest looked up from reference TRBV11-3 and TRBJ1-1, is EAGVVQSPRYKIIEKKQPVAFWCNPISGHNTLYWYLQNLGQGPELLIRYENEEAVDDSQLPKDRFSAERLKGVDSTLKIQPAELGDSAVYLCASSAYGSGSGNTEAFFGQGTRLTVV.

This clone was detected a few times. It may be a read error: a sequence one base away is much more abundant. The rearrangement links TRBV6-5 to TRBJ2-5; D not certain. With 6 bases removed from V and 2 bases from J, the gap between germline ends came to 7 bases. Looked up from germline, CDR1 is MNHEY and CDR2 is SVGAGI. The CDR3 is 12 residues long. CDR3 loop: CASRHSQETQYF. As DNA, the CDR3 is TGTGCCAGCAGACACTCGCAAGAGACCCAGTACTTC.

This clone was seen a handful of times. The CDR3 spells CASSPSSGSRGDTQYF. The CDR3 DNA follows: TGTGCCAGCAGCCCATCTAGCGGGAGCCGGGGAGATACGCAGTATTTT. The chain uses TRBV6-2 or TRBV6-3 and TRBJ2-3, with TRBD2 matching 10 bases. Germline CDR1 and CDR2: MNHEY and SVGEGT. V lost 6 bases, J lost 5 bases, and 11 bases stayed unmatched. This CDR3 is 16 amino acids long.

On this clone itself: At one end, the junction sequence differs from germline, possibly due to a read error. The V call is TRBV7-7, the J call TRBJ2-5; D call uncertain. Germline V CDR1 and CDR2: SSHAT, FNYEAQ (reference sequence). This CDR3 comprises 15 residues. The CDR3 DNA follows: TGTGCTAGCAGCTTAAGTGTTGCCTCTAGGGAGACCCAGTACTTC. It yields the protein CASSLSVASRETQYF.

This clone turned up a few times. The chain recombines TRBV12-3 or TRBV12-4 with TRBJ1-3, with 7 bases fitting TRBD1. This CDR3 has 15 residues. With 5 bases clipped from V and 3 bases from J, the junction kept 7 bases outside the gene matches. The CDR3 DNA reads TGTGCCAGCAGTCCGTATACAGGGGATGGAAACACCATATATTTT. The encoded protein is CASSPYTGDGNTIYF.

The chain combines TRBV5-1 with TRBJ2-1, with 11 bases lining up with TRBD2. Germline CDR1 reads SGHRS; CDR2 reads YFSETQ. Trimming at V came to 4 bases and at J to 3 bases, leaving 6 bases not matched to a gene. CDR3 length: 16 residues. The CDR3 nucleotides are TGCGCCAGCAGCCAGGGACTAGCGGAAATCTACAATGAGCAGTTCTTC. It is translated as CASSQGLAEIYNEQFF.

This clone appeared many times. This chain joins TRBV19 and TRBJ1-1; 8 bases match TRBD1. Germline CDR1 is LNHDA and CDR2 is SQIVND (reference sequence). The CDR3 consists of 15 residues. V shed 5 bases and J 4 bases; nucleotides not matched to a gene: 9. CDR3 residues: CASSPRQGLGTEAFF. In DNA form, the CDR3 reads TGTGCCAGTAGTCCCCGACAGGGGTTGGGCACTGAAGCTTTCTTT. Full variable domain (outside the CDR3, taken from reference TRBV19 and TRBJ1-1): DGGITQSPKYLFRKEGQNVTLSCEQNLNHDAMYWYRQDPGQGLRLIYYSQIVNDFQKGDIAEGYSVSREKKESFPLTVTSAQKNPTAFYLCASSPRQGLGTEAFFGQGTRLTVV.

By sample fraction, this clone is medium-sized. The rearrangement joins TRBV6-5 to TRBJ2-7; 8 bases align to TRBD2. J gave up 3 bases and V 0 bases, and 4 bases lay outside the gene matches. CDR3 length equals 15 residues. The germline V gene has CDR1 MNHEY and CDR2 SVGAGI. The CDR3 DNA is TGTGCCAGCAGTTACTCGGGACTAGTGGGCTACGAGCAGTACTTC. It specifies CASSYSGLVGYEQYF.

Note on this clone: This sequence may be a read error, since a much larger clone differs from it by one base. The chain uses TRBV3-1 and TRBJ1-1; D not certain. V lost 5 bases, J lost 0 bases, and 4 bases lay in between. This CDR3 comprises 12 residues. Looked up from germline, CDR1 is LGHDT and CDR2 is YNNKEL (reference sequence). CDR3 bases: TGTGCCAGCAGCTTAATGAACACTGAAGCTTTCTTT. The encoded protein is CASSLMNTEAFF. Looking up the rest from reference TRBV3-1 and TRBJ1-1 gives the full variable domain: DTAVSQTPKYLVTQMGNDKSIKCEQNLGHDTMYWYKQDSKKFLKIMFSYNNKELIINETVPNRFSPKSPDKAHLNLHINSLELGDSAVYFCASSLMNTEAFFGQGTRLTVV.

This clone was counted at least ten times. V is TRBV5-8 and J is TRBJ1-1; D is ambiguous. V was clipped by 1 base and J by 1 base, with 5 bases between them. CDR3 length: 13 amino acids. Per germline, CDR1 SGHTS and CDR2 YDEGEE. CDR3 protein: CASSLRGNTEAFF. The CDR3 nucleotides read TGTGCCAGCAGCTTGCGTGGGAACACTGAAGCTTTCTTT.